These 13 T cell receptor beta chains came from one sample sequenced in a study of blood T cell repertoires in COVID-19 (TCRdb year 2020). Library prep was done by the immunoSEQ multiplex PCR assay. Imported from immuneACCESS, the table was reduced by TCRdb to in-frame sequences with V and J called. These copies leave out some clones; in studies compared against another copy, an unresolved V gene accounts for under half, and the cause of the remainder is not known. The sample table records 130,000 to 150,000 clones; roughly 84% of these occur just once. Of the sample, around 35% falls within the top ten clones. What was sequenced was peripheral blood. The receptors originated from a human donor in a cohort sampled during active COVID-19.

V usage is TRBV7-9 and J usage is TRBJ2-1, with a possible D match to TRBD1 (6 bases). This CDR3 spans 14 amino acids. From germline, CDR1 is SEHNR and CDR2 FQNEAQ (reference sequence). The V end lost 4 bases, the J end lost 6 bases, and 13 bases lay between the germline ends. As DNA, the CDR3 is TGTGCCAGCAGCTCAGGGACCAGGGGCAATGAGCAGTTCTTC. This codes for CASSSGTRGNEQFF.

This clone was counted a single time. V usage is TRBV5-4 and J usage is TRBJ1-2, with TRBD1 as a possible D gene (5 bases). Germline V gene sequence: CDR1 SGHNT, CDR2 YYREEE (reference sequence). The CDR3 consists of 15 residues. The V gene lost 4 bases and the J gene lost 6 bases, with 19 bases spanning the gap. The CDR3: CASSRSGRLADGYTF. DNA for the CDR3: TGTGCCAGCAGCCGTTCGGGACGGCTAGCGGATGGCTACACCTTC.

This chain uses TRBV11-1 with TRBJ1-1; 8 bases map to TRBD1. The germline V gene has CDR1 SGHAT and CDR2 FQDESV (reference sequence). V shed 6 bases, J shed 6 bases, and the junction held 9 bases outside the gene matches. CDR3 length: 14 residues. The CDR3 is CASRQTGGGPEAFF. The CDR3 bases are TGTGCCAGCAGACAAACAGGGGGAGGCCCTGAAGCTTTCTTT.

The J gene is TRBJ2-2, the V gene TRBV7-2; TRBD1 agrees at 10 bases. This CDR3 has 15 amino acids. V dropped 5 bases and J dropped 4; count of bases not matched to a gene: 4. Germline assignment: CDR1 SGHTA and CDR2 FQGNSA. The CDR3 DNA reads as TGTGCCAGCAGCCGTGGGACAGGGGTCACCGGGGAGCTGTTTTTT. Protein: CASSRGTGVTGELFF.

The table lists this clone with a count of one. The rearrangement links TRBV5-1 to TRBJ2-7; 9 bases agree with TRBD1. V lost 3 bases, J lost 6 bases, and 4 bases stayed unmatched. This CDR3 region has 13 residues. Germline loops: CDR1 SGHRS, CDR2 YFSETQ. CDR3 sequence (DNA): TGCGCCAGCAGCTGGGACAGGGCTGGCGAGCAGTACTTC. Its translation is CASSWDRAGEQYF.

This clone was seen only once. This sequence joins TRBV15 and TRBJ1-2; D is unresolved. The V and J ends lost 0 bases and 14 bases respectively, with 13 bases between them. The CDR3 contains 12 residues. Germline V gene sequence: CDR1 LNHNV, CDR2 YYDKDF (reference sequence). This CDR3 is CATSRDSGVLTF. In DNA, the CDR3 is TGTGCCACCAGCAGAGATTCCGGGGTATTGACCTTC.

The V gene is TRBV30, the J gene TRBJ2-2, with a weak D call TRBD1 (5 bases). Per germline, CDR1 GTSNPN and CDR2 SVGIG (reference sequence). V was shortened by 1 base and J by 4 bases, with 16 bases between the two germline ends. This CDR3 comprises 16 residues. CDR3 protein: CAWSGVLGLLTGELFF. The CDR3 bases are TGTGCCTGGAGTGGCGTGCTGGGGCTACTCACCGGGGAGCTGTTTTTT.

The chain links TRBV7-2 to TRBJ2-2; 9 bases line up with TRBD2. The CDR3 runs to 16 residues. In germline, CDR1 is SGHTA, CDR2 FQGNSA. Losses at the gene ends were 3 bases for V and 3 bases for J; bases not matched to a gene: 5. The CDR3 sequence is CASSFLAGYYTGELFF. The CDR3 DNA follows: TGTGCCAGCAGCTTTCTAGCGGGGTATTACACCGGGGAGCTGTTTTTT.

CDR3 loop: CSVGGTSNTEAFF. CDR3 coding DNA: TGCAGCGTTGGGGGGACATCGAACACTGAAGCTTTCTTT. The V gene is TRBV29-1, the J gene TRBJ1-1; possible D gene TRBD1, 6 bases. V dropped 4 bases and J dropped 1 base, with 10 bases sitting between them. The CDR3 consists of 13 residues. Germline V gene sequence: CDR1 SQVTM, CDR2 ANQGSEA.

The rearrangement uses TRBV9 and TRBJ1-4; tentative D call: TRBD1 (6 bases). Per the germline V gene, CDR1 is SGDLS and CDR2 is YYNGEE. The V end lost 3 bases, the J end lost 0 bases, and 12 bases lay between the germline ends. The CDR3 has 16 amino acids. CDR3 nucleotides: TGTGCCAGCAGCGGGACAGACGATGCAACTAATGAAAAACTGTTTTTT. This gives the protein CASSGTDDATNEKLFF.

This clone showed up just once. For the CDR3, the DNA is TGTGCCAGTCAACGGGGGGTTGGGGAGACCCAGTACTTC. Its protein is CASQRGVGETQYF. V is TRBV19 and J is TRBJ2-5, with TRBD2 matching 7 bases. V was clipped by 8 bases and J by 5 bases; unmatched bases: 8. The CDR3 is 13 residues long. Germline values: CDR1 LNHDA, CDR2 SQIVND (reference sequence).

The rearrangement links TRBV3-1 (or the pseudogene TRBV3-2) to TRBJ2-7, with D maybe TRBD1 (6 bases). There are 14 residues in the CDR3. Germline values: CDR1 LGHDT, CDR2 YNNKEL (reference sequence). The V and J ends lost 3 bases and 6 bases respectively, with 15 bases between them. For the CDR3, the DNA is TGTGCCAGCAGCCAGGACAGCCCCGCCACCGAGCAGTACTTC. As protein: CASSQDSPATEQYF.

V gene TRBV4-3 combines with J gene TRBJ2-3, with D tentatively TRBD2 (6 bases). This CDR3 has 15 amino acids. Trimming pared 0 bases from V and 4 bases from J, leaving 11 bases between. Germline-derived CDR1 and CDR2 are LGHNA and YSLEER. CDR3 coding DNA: TGCGCCAGCAGCCAAGATACCGCGGGGCCAGATACGCAGTATTTT. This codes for CASSQDTAGPDTQYF.